The 4 T cell receptor beta chains in this list originate from one sample, sequenced in a study of early T cells in non-severe SARS-CoV-2 infection (dated by TCRdb to the early 2020s). Receptor libraries were prepared by 5' RACE. The sequencer was a NextSeq 500. Starting from the raw public reads, TCRdb applied fastp trimming at Q25, assembled clones with MiXCR and retained in-frame beta chains. Every entry covers one CDR3 protein and lists the most common genes and DNA from its rows. The sample table holds roughly 28,000 distinct CDR3 sequences, of which 3.5% to 4.5% were seen once. The ten largest account for around 4.4% of the sample. Sequenced material: whole blood. The receptors come from an adult who was a healthcare worker with PCR-confirmed SARS-CoV-2 infection or an uninfected control (not recorded which).

This clonotype was seen many times. The V and J genes are TRBV19 and TRBJ1-5, with TRBD1 matching over 9 bases. V dropped 8 bases and J dropped 1; count of bases not matched to a gene: 3. The CDR3 is made up of 14 amino acids. Germline V gives CDR1 LNHDA, CDR2 SQIVND (reference sequence). In nucleotides, the CDR3 is TGTGCCAGTCGGACAGGGGCAAGCAATCAGCCCCAGCATTTT. This encodes CASRTGASNQPQHF.

This clonotype was seen ten or more times. This sequence joins TRBV5-1 and TRBJ2-2; possibly TRBD2 for D (5 bases). The germline V gene encodes CDR1 SGHRS and CDR2 YFSETQ. The CDR3 is 15 residues long. Trimming left V 4 bases short and J 7 bases short, with 17 bases between. CDR3 loop: CASSPKGAVLGELFF. DNA for the CDR3: TGCGCCAGCAGCCCGAAGGGAGCGGTTCTCGGGGAGCTGTTTTTT.

This clonotype was detected ten times or more. This chain links TRBV28 with TRBJ2-5, with 7 bases aligning to TRBD2. J gave up 5 bases and V 5 bases, and 8 bases lay outside the gene matches. The length of the CDR3 is 14 residues. CDR1 and CDR2 (germline): MDHEN, SYDVKM. CDR3 protein: CASSPAGTWETQYF. CDR3 bases: TGTGCCAGCAGTCCAGCGGGGACCTGGGAGACCCAGTACTTC. The entire variable domain, with the rest obtained from reference TRBV28 and TRBJ2-5, is as follows: DVKVTQSSRYLVKRTGEKVFLECVQDMDHENMFWYRQDPGLGLRLIYFSYDVKMKEKGDIPEGYSVSREKKERFSLILESASTNQTSMYLCASSPAGTWETQYFGPGTRLLVL.

CDR3 coding DNA: TGTGCCAGCAGCTTGACTAACGAGCAGTACTTC. Translated: CASSLTNEQYF. The chain has TRBV7-2 and TRBJ2-7; D perhaps matches TRBD2 (5 bases). Per the germline V gene, CDR1 is SGHTA and CDR2 is FQGNSA. The V gene lost 3 bases and the J gene lost 5 bases, with 5 bases spanning the gap. The CDR3 loop spans 11 amino acids. Complete variable domain (other parts from reference TRBV7-2 and TRBJ2-7): GAGVSQSPSNKVTEKGKDVELRCDPISGHTALYWYRQSLGQGLEFLIYFQGNSAPDKSGLPSDRFSAERTGGSVSTLTIQRTQQEDSAVYLCASSLTNEQYFGPGTRLTVT.